Detailed here is one T cell receptor (beta chain). The sample originates from a study of blood T cells in healthy people across ages. A second 7 to 11 cycle PCR used barcoded and J-beta primers. Every cDNA molecule carried a tag from a template-switch adaptor bearing 12 random nucleotides. Per-sample output comprised a minimum of 3 million paired-end reads containing CDR3. TCRdb reprocessed the 5' RACE reads via MiXCR and lists one record per CDR3 protein. The data show about 780,000 distinct CDR3 sequences, about 45% seen once. Source material: blood. The clonotype comes from a man older than 75 in good health.

Written as DNA, the CDR3 is TGCAGTGCTAGAGATCGGGGCGGGAGAATGAATGAGCAGTTCTTC. It codes for CSARDRGGRMNEQFF. This chain connects TRBV20-1 to TRBJ2-1, with 7 bases fitting TRBD2. Germline CDR1 reads DFQATT; CDR2 reads SNEGSKA (reference sequence). This CDR3 has 15 amino acids. V gave up 0 bases and J gave up 7 bases; unmatched junction bases: 9.